The 2 T cell receptor beta chains below were found in one sample sequenced in a study of blood T cell repertoires in COVID-19. Here immunoSEQ multiplex PCR was the method, and the copy in TCRdb shows in-frame clones only, minus some. Altogether more than 100,000 clones are present, roughly 89% being singletons, with the ten largest covering almost 4.5%. The specimen was peripheral blood. These receptors originate from a man aged 40-49 years with acute or convalescent COVID-19.

The J gene is TRBJ1-2, the V gene TRBV12-3 or TRBV12-4; no definite D call. V was shortened by 1 base and J by 4 bases, with 7 bases between the two germline ends. The CDR3 length is 13 residues. The CDR3 region has the DNA TGTGCCAGCAGTTTAGACCTATCCTATGGCTACACCTTC. Amino acids: CASSLDLSYGYTF.

The genes are TRBV2 and TRBJ2-5, with 10 bases that match TRBD1. Losses at the gene ends were 6 bases for V and 5 bases for J; bases not matched to a gene: 9. This CDR3 is 15 amino acids long. The germline gives CDR1 SNHLY, CDR2 FYNNEI. CDR3 nucleotides: TGTGCCAGCAGCACCCAGCCGGGACAGGGGGAGACCCAGTACTTC. Amino acids: CASSTQPGQGETQYF.